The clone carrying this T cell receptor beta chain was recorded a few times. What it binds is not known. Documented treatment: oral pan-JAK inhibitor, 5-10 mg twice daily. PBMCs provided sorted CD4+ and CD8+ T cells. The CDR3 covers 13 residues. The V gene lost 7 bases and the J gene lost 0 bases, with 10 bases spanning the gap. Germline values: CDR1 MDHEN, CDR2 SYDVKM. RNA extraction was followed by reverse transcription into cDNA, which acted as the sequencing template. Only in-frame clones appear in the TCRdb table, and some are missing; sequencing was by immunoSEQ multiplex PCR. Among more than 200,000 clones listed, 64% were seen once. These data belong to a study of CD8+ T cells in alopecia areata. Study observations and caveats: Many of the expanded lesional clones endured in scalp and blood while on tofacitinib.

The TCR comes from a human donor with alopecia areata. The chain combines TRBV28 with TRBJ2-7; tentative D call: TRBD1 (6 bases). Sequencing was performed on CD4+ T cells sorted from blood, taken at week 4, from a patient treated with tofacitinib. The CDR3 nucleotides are TGTGCCAGCAAAGACAGGCTCTCCTACGAGCAGTACTTC. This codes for CASKDRLSYEQYF.